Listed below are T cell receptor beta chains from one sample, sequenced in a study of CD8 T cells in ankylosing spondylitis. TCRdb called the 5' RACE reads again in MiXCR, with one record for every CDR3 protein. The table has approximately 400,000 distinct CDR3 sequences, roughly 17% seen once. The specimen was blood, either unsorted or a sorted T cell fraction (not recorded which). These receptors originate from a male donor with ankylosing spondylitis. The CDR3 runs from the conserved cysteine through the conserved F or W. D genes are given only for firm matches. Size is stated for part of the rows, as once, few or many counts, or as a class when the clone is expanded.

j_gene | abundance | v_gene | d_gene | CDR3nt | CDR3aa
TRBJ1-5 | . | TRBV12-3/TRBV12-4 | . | TGTGCCAGCAGTATAAGGACGGGAGGGAATCAGCCCCAGCATTTT | CASSIRTGGNQPQHF
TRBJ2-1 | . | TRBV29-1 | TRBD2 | TGCAGCGTGAACGGACTAGCGGGAGGAGCCTTTCCCTACAATGAGCAGTTCTTC | CSVNGLAGGAFPYNEQFF
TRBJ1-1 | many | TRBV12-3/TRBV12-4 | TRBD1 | TGTGCCAGCAGATGGGACAGGGGGGTAGCTGAAGCTTTCTTT | CASRWDRGVAEAFF
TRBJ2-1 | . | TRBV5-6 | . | TGTGCCAGCAGCTTGGGAGGGCAGGGCCCGAGGGATGAGCAGTTCTTC | CASSLGGQGPRDEQFF
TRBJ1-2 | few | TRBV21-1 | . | TGTGCCAGCTGCGACGGACAGATAGGCCATGGCTACACCTTC | CASCDGQIGHGYTF
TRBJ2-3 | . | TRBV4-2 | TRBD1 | TGTGCCAGCAGCCCGGGGACAGGGTGGGCTACAGATACGCAGTATTTT | CASSPGTGWATDTQYF
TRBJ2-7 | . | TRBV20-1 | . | TGCAGTGCTAGAGGGGGGGGCCTAGGAGAATACGAGCAGTACTTC | CSARGGGLGEYEQYF
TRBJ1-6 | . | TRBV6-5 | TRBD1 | TGTGCCAGCAGTTCCGGACAGGGTGGGGCACCCCTCCACTTT | CASSSGQGGAPLHF
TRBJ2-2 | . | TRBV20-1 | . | TGCAGTGCTGCGCCCGACGGCGCCGGGGAGCTGTTTTTT | CSAAPDGAGELFF
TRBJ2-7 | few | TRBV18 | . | TGTGCCAGCTCAGGGGACACCACCTACGAGCAGTACTTC | CASSGDTTYEQYF
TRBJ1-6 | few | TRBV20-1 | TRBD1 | TGCAGTGCTAGAGGGGGGACAGTTAATTCACCCCTCCACTTT | CSARGGTVNSPLHF
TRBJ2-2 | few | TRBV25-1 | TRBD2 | TGTGCCAGCAGTGGGACTAGCGGGGGGGCTTCCACCGGGGAGCTGTTTTTT | CASSGTSGGASTGELFF